Below, 9 T cell receptor beta chains from the same sample are listed, as sequenced in a study of post-analysis software for immune sequencing data. Whole-study results and caveats: Five or six TRBV segments (TRBV5-6, TRBV5-1 and TRBV20-1 among them) occurred more frequently in patients than in controls.

Researchers reported that TCR beta cDNA libraries carried unique molecular identifiers. From the PCR reads, TCRdb called clonotypes with MiXCR, one entry per CDR3 protein. This table holds about 460,000 distinct CDR3 sequences, over 35% found once. These receptors lack a known antigen. The material sequenced was blood. Receptors originate from a girl under 18 with multiple sclerosis.

This clonotype was detected only a few times. J is TRBJ2-5 and V is TRBV5-1; D tentatively fits TRBD1 or TRBD2 (6 bases each). The germline V and J ends were trimmed by 3 bases and 3 bases, with 15 bases remaining between them. Per the germline V gene, CDR1 is SGHRS and CDR2 is YFSETQ. CDR3 length: 15 amino acids. Written as DNA, the CDR3 is TGCGCCAGCAGCTCTAGACCGGGGGCCAAAGAGACCCAGTACTTC. This encodes CASSSRPGAKETQYF.

The genes are TRBV6-2 or TRBV6-3 and TRBJ1-1; the D is unclear. Looked up from germline, CDR1 is MNHEY and CDR2 is SVGEGT. This CDR3 has 14 residues. Trimming took 4 bases from V and 2 from J, leaving 11 bases between them. The CDR3 DNA follows: TGTGCCAGCAGTTCTCCGGGCCAAAACACTGAAGCTTTCTTT. Translation gives CASSSPGQNTEAFF.

Only a few counts were recorded for this clonotype. The chain joins TRBV28 to TRBJ1-2; TRBD1 aligns across 10 bases. The V segment lost 6 bases and the J segment 7 bases; nucleotides outside the gene matches: 11. The CDR3 spans 15 residues. In germline, CDR1 is MDHEN, CDR2 SYDVKM. CDR3 bases: TGTGCCAGCAGGAGCCATGACAGGGGGCGAGGTGGCTACACCTTC. This gives the protein CASRSHDRGRGGYTF.

The chain employs TRBV7-9 and TRBJ2-1, with D perhaps TRBD2 (6 bases). CDR1 SEHNR and CDR2 FQNEAQ come from the germline V gene (reference sequence). Deletions cut 8 bases from V and 10 bases from J, with 15 bases between. CDR3 length: 12 amino acids. The CDR3 is CASGTPNWEQFF. The CDR3, as DNA: TGTGCCAGCGGGACTCCCAATTGGGAGCAGTTCTTC. Full variable domain (rest looked up from reference TRBV7-9 and TRBJ2-1): DTGVSQNPRHKITKRGQNVTFRCDPISEHNRLYWYRQTLGQGPEFLTYFQNEAQLEKSRLLSDRFSAERPKGSFSTLEIQRTEQGDSAMYLCASGTPNWEQFFGPGTRLTVL.

The chain has TRBV9 and TRBJ1-1; 7 bases line up with TRBD1. V lost 4 bases to trimming and J lost 5 bases; unmatched junction nucleotides: 8. CDR1 is SGDLS and CDR2 is YYNGEE in the germline V gene. The CDR3 has 14 residues. The CDR3 protein is CASSSRRGGTEAFF. As DNA, the CDR3 is TGTGCCAGCAGCTCCCGCAGGGGGGGAACTGAAGCTTTCTTT.

V and J are TRBV20-1 and TRBJ2-7; 13 bases are shared with TRBD2. CDR1 is DFQATT and CDR2 is SNEGSKA in the germline V gene (reference sequence). The junction had 10 bases not matched to a gene; V was cut back by 6 bases and J by 5 bases. The CDR3 extends over 15 amino acids. CDR3 sequence reads: CSARTSGSNSHEQYF. CDR3 nucleotide sequence: TGCAGTGCGAGGACTAGCGGGAGTAATTCCCACGAGCAGTACTTC.

V gene TRBV4-2 combines with J gene TRBJ1-4, with D unclear. Germline V gene data show CDR1 as LGHNA and CDR2 as YNFKEQ. The CDR3 contains 16 residues. Trimming cost V 0 bases and J 0 bases, with 8 bases left between them. The CDR3 is CASSQDRGTTNEKLFF. As DNA, the CDR3 is TGTGCCAGCAGCCAAGACCGAGGGACAACTAATGAAAAACTGTTTTTT.

The chain recombines TRBV29-1 with TRBJ2-1; 8 nucleotides line up with TRBD1. V lost 6 bases to trimming and J lost 1 base; unmatched junction nucleotides: 5. Germline V gene sequence: CDR1 SQVTM, CDR2 ANQGSEA. The CDR3 has 14 amino acids. CDR3: CSVGTGGSYNEQFF. The CDR3 bases are TGCAGCGTCGGCACAGGGGGTTCCTACAATGAGCAGTTCTTC.

This clonotype has only a few counts. The chain links TRBV6-5 to TRBJ2-7; D may be TRBD2 (6 bases). Per germline, CDR1 MNHEY and CDR2 SVGAGI. Between the trimmed V and J ends, which lost 1 base and 7 bases, there was a span of 20 bases. The CDR3 runs to 16 residues. The CDR3 DNA follows: TGTGCCAGCAGTTACTTCCGGGTACTAGGAGGAGGGGAGCAGTACTTC. Residues: CASSYFRVLGGGEQYF.